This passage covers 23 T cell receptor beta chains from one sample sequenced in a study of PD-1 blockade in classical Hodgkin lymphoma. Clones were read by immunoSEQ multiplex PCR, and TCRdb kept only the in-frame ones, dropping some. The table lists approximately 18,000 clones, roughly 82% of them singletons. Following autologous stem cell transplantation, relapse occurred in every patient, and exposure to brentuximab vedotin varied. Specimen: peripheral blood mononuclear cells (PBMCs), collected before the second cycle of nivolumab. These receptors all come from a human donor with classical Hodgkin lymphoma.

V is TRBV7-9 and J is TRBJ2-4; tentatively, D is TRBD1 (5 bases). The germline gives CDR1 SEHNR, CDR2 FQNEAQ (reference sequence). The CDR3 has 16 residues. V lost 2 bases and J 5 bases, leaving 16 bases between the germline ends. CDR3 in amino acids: CASSLRPTWGQNIQYF. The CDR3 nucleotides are TGTGCCAGCAGCTTACGCCCTACGTGGGGCCAAAACATTCAGTACTTC.

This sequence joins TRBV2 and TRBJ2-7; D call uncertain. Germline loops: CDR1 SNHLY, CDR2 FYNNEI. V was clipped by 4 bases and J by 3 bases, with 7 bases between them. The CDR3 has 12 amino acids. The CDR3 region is CASSVEGYEQYF. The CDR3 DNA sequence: TGTGCCAGCAGTGTAGAAGGCTACGAGCAGTACTTC.

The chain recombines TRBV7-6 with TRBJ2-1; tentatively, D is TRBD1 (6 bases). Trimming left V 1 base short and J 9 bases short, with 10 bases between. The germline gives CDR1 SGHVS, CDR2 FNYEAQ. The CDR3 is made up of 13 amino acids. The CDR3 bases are TGTGCCAGCAGCTTAGGGGGGCTGGGTGAGCAGTTCTTC. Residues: CASSLGGLGEQFF.

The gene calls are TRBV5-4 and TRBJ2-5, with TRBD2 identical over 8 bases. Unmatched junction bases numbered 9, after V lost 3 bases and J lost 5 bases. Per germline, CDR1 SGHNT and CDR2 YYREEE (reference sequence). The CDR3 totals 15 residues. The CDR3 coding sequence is TGTGCCAGCAGCTCTCGTCCGGGACTAGGGGAGACCCAGTACTTC. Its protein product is CASSSRPGLGETQYF.

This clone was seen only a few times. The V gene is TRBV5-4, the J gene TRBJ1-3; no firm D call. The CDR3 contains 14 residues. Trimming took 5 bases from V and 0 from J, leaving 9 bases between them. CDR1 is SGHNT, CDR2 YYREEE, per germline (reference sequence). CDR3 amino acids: CASRESPSGNTIYF. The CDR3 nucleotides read TGTGCCAGCAGGGAGAGCCCCTCTGGAAACACCATATATTTT.

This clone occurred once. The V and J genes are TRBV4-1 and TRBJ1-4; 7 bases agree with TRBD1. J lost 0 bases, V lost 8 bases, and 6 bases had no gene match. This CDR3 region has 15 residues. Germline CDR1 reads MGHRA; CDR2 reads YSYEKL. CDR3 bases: TGCGCCAGCTCCCCCCAGGGGGCAACTAATGAAAAACTGTTTTTT. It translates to CASSPQGATNEKLFF.

The CDR3, as DNA: TGTGCCAGCAGCTTCGGGGGAAGCTACAATGAGCAGTTCTTC. Protein: CASSFGGSYNEQFF. The genes are TRBV11-1 and TRBJ2-1; the D gene is possibly TRBD2 (6 bases). The V gene lost 3 bases and the J gene lost 3 bases, with 9 bases spanning the gap. This CDR3 comprises 14 residues. The germline CDR1 and CDR2 sequences are SGHAT and FQDESV (reference sequence).

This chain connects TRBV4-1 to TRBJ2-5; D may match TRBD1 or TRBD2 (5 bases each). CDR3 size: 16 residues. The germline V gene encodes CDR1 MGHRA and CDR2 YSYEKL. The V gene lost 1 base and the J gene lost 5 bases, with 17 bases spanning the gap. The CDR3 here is CASSQVGEPAGETQYF. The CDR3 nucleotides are TGCGCCAGCAGCCAAGTGGGAGAACCGGCAGGGGAGACCCAGTACTTC.

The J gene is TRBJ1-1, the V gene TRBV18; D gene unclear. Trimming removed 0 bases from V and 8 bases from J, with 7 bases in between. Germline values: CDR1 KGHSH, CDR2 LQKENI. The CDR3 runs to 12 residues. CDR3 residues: CASSPPQVEAFF. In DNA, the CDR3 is TGTGCCAGCTCACCACCCCAGGTAGAAGCTTTCTTT.

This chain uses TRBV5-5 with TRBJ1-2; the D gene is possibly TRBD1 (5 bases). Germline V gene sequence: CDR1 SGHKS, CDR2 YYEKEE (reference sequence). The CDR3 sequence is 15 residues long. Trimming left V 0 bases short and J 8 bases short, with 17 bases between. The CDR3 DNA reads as TGTGCCAGCAGCTTGGAACGTGCAGGGCTTTACGGCTACACCTTC. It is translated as CASSLERAGLYGYTF.

The CDR3 DNA is TGTGCCAGCAGCTTGGGCCCCGACAGAGGGAACACTGAAGCTTTCTTT. Its translation is CASSLGPDRGNTEAFF. The chain uses TRBV5-6 and TRBJ1-1, with a possible D match to TRBD1 (5 bases). Germline lookup yields CDR1 SGHDT and CDR2 YYEEEE. Trimming stripped 0 bases from V and 1 base from J, with 13 bases between. This CDR3 is built from 16 residues.

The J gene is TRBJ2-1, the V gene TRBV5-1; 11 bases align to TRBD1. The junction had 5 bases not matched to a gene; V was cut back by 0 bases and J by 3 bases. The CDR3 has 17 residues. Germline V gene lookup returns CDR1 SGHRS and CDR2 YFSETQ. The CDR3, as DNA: TGCGCCAGCAGCTTGGCCCGGACAGGGGGCTTCTACAATGAGCAGTTCTTC. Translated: CASSLARTGGFYNEQFF.

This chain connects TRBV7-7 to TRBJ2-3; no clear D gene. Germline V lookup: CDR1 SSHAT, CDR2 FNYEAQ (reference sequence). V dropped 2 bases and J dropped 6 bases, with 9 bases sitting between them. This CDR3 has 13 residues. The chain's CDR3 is CASSLLFMDTQYF. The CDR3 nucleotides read TGTGCCAGCAGCTTACTCTTTATGGATACGCAGTATTTT. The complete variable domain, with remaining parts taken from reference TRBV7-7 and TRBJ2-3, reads GAGVSQSPRYKVTKRGQDVTLRCDPISSHATLYWYQQALGQGPEFLTYFNYEAQPDKSGLPSDRFSAERPEGSISTLTIQRTEQRDSAMYRCASSLLFMDTQYFGPGTRLTVL.

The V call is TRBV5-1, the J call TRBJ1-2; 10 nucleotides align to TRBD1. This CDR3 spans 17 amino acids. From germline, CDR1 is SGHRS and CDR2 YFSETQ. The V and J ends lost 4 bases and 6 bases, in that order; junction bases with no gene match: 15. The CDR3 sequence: CASSPPKLGQGNNGYTF. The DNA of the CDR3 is TGCGCCAGCAGCCCGCCTAAATTGGGACAGGGGAATAATGGCTACACCTTC. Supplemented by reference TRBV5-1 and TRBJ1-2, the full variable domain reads KAGVTQTPRYLIKTRGQQVTLSCSPISGHRSVSWYQQTPGQGLQFLFEYFSETQRNKGNFPGRFSGRQFSNSRSEMNVSTLELGDSALYLCASSPPKLGQGNNGYTFGSGTRLTVV.

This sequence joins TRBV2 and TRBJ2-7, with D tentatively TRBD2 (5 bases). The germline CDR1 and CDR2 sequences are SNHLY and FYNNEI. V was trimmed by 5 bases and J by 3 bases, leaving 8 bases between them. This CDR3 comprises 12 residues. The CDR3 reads CASSLGDYEQYF. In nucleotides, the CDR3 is TGTGCCAGCAGTTTGGGAGACTACGAGCAGTACTTC.

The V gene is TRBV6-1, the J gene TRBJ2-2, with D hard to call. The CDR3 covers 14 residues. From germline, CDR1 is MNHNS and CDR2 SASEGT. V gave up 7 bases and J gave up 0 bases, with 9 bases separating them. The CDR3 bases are TGTGCCAGCATCCAAGTTCCGAACACCGGGGAGCTGTTTTTT. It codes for CASIQVPNTGELFF.

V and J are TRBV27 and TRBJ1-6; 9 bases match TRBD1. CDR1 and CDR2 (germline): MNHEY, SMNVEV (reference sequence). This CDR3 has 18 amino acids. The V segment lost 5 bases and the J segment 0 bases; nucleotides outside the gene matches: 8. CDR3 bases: TGTGCCAGCAGTAGGGACAGGGAAGTTTACTCCTATAATTCACCCCTCCACTTT. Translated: CASSRDREVYSYNSPLHF.

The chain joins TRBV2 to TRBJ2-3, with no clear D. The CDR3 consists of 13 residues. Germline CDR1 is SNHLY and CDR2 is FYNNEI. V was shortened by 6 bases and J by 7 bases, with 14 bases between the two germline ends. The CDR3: CASRGSDYNTQYF. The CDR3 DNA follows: TGTGCCAGCAGGGGTTCGGATTATAATACGCAGTATTTT.

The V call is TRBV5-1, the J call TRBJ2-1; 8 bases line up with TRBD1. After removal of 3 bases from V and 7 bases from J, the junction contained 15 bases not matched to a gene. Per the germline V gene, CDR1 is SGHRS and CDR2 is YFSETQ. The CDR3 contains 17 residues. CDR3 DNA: TGCGCCAGCAGCTCAGGACGAAACCGGGACAGGCCGAATGAGCAGTTCTTC. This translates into CASSSGRNRDRPNEQFF.

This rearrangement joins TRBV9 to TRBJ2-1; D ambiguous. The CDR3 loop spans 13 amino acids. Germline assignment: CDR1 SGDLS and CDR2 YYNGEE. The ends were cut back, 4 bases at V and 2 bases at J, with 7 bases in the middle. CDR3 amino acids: CASSLYPYNEQFF. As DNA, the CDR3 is TGTGCCAGCAGCCTTTACCCCTACAATGAGCAGTTCTTC.

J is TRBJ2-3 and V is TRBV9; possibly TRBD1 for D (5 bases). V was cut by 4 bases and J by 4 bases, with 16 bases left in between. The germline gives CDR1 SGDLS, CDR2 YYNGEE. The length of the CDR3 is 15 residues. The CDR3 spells CASSPGSSRADTQYF. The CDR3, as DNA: TGTGCCAGCAGCCCTGGCTCTTCCAGGGCAGATACGCAGTATTTT.

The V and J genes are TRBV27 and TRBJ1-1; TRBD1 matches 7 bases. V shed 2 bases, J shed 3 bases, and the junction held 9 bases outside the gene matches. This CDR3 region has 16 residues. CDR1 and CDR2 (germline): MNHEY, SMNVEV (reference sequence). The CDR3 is CASSLKGTVRDTEAFF. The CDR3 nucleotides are TGTGCCAGCAGTTTAAAGGGGACAGTTCGCGACACTGAAGCTTTCTTT.

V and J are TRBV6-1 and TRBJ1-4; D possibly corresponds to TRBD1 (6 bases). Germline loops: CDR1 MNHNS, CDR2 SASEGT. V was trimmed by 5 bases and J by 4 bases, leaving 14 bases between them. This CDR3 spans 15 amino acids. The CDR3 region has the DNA TGTGCCAGCAGTCTTCCCACAGGGAGTAATGAAAAACTGTTTTTT. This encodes CASSLPTGSNEKLFF.